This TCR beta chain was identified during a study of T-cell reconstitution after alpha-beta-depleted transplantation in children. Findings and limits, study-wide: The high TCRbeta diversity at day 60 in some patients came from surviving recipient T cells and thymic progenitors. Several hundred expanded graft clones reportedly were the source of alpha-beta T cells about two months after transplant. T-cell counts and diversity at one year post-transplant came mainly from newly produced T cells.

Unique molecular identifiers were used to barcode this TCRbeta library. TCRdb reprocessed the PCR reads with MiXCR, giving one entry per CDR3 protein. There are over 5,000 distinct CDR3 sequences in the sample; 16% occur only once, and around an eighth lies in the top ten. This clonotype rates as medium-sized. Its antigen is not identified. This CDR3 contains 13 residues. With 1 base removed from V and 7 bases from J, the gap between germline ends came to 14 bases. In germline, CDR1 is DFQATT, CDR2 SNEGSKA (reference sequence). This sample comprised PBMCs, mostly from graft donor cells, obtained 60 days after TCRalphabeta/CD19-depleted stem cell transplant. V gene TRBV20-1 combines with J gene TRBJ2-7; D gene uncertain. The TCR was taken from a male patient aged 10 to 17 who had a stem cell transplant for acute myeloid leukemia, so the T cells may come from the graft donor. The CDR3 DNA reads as TGCAGTGCTAGAGCAGATGTCCTACGGGAGCAGTACTTC. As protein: CSARADVLREQYF.